The 12 T cell receptor beta chains presented below share a single source sample, sequenced in a study of a mutant IDH1 vaccine in newly diagnosed glioma. These receptors' targets are unknown. Time point described: week 35, safety follow-up. Each vaccine dose was 300 ug of mutant IDH1 20-mer peptide, with topical imiquimod. Generated by immunoSEQ multiplex PCR, the TCRdb table keeps only in-frame clones and is missing some. The sample carries approximately 31,000 clones, around 80% recorded once. Material: PBMCs, obtained from a glioma patient whose treatment included an IDH1 peptide vaccine. These receptors all stem from a man between 40 and 49 years old with glioma. Some clones in this sample may be carry-over from other donors' samples.

A note on this clone: At one end the junction does not follow the germline gene, possibly because of a read error. The CDR3 sequence: CASSVPVGGLFF. DNA of the CDR3: TGTGCCAGCAGCGTTCCGGTAGGGGGACTTTTCTTC. The chain joins TRBV2 to TRBJ2-4; the D gene could be TRBD1 or TRBD2 (6 bases each). Germline CDR1 and CDR2: SNHLY and FYNNEI. The CDR3 has 12 amino acids.

This clone was detected once. The chain carries TRBV28 and TRBJ1-5, with TRBD1 as a possible D gene (6 bases). V lost 3 bases, J lost 5 bases, and 11 bases lay in between. CDR1 and CDR2 (germline): MDHEN, SYDVKM. This CDR3 has 14 amino acids. Here the CDR3 DNA reads TGTGCCAGCAGTTTGTCAGGGGCTTATCAGCCCCAGCATTTT. Encoded protein: CASSLSGAYQPQHF.

The genes are TRBV9 and TRBJ2-1; 11 bases align to TRBD2. CDR3 length equals 16 residues. V dropped 1 base and J dropped 5; count of bases not matched to a gene: 5. Per the germline V gene, CDR1 is SGDLS and CDR2 is YYNGEE. In nucleotides, the CDR3 is TGTGCCAGCAGCGTACTTAGCGGGGGGGCCCACAATGAGCAGTTCTTC. It encodes CASSVLSGGAHNEQFF.

The CDR3 sequence: CASSANHGRAYEQYF. Here the CDR3 DNA reads TGTGCCAGCAGCGCTAACCACGGACGCGCCTACGAGCAGTACTTC. V is TRBV11-2 and J is TRBJ2-7; D gene ambiguous. From germline, CDR1 is SGHAT and CDR2 FQNNGV. This CDR3 region has 15 residues. V gave up 5 bases and J gave up 2 bases, with 16 bases separating them.

This chain uses TRBV29-1 with TRBJ2-1; TRBD2 might be the D (6 bases). The ends were cut back, 2 bases at V and 9 bases at J, with 14 bases in the middle. Germline V lookup: CDR1 SQVTM, CDR2 ANQGSEA. The CDR3 is 13 residues long. The CDR3 DNA reads TGCAGCGTTGAATTGGGACGGAGGGGTGAGCAGTTCTTC. Translated, it gives CSVELGRRGEQFF.

The genes are TRBV6-1 and TRBJ1-2; D is unclear. Germline V gene data show CDR1 as MNHNS and CDR2 as SASEGT. V was pared by 1 base and J by 0 bases, with 3 bases between. The CDR3 runs to 13 residues. The CDR3 DNA follows: TGTGCCAGCAGTGAAGTAACTAACTATGGCTACACCTTC. This gives the protein CASSEVTNYGYTF.

V and J are TRBV4-1 and TRBJ2-3; D remains ambiguous. This CDR3 is built from 15 residues. V shed 4 bases and J shed 2 bases, with 13 bases lying between them. Germline V lookup: CDR1 MGHRA, CDR2 YSYEKL. CDR3 in DNA: TGCGCCAGCAGCCCCTTATTTGAGTTCACAGATACGCAGTATTTT. Protein product: CASSPLFEFTDTQYF.

V gene TRBV5-5 combines with J gene TRBJ2-7; maybe TRBD2 (7 bases). Germline lookup yields CDR1 SGHKS and CDR2 YYEKEE (reference sequence). The germline V and J ends were trimmed by 4 bases and 2 bases, with 13 bases remaining between them. This CDR3 is 14 amino acids long. CDR3 loop: CASSHAGATYEQYF. In DNA, the CDR3 is TGTGCCAGCAGCCACGCGGGGGCAACCTACGAGCAGTACTTC.

This sequence joins TRBV30 and TRBJ2-3; 7 bases align to TRBD1. CDR1 is GTSNPN and CDR2 is SVGIG in the germline V gene (reference sequence). The CDR3 sequence is 17 residues long. J lost 0 bases, V lost 4 bases, and 13 bases had no gene match. CDR3 nucleotide sequence: TGTGCCTGGACCAAACCACCTGACAGGGAGAGCACAGATACGCAGTATTTT. Translation: CAWTKPPDRESTDTQYF.

CDR3 nucleotides: TGCGCCAGCAGCTTAATCGCGGGGGCGGGAACCGGGGAGCTGTTTTTT. It codes for CASSLIAGAGTGELFF. V and J are TRBV5-1 and TRBJ2-2; possible D gene TRBD2, 7 bases. The CDR3 loop spans 16 amino acids. Germline-derived CDR1 and CDR2 are SGHRS and YFSETQ. V lost 2 bases and J lost 5, with 16 bases in between.

The chain joins TRBV6-4 to TRBJ2-2; D remains unclear. This CDR3 has 13 amino acids. Deletions cut 0 bases from V and 4 bases from J, with 3 bases between. Germline lookup yields CDR1 MRHNA and CDR2 SNTAGT. This CDR3 is CASSDSGTGELFF. CDR3 DNA sequence: TGTGCCAGCAGTGACTCCGGCACCGGGGAGCTGTTTTTT.

V is TRBV15 and J is TRBJ2-5; 8 bases line up with TRBD2. The germline gives CDR1 LNHNV, CDR2 YYDKDF (reference sequence). V was pared by 0 bases and J by 2 bases, with 14 bases of the junction left unmatched. The CDR3 contains 19 residues. The CDR3 region has the DNA TGTGCCACCAGCAGAGATGGTGGGGGGCCCCAGCGGGGGCAAGAGACCCAGTACTTC. Encoded protein: CATSRDGGGPQRGQETQYF.